Listed below are T cell receptor beta chains from one sample, sequenced in a study of shared clonotypes between healthy human individuals. Clones were read by immunoSEQ multiplex PCR, and TCRdb kept only the in-frame ones, dropping some. Among roughly 2 million clones, roughly 95% were seen once, and the ten largest hold 0.1% to 0.15%. Sequenced: naive CD4+ T cells sorted from blood. The receptor source for this set is a man aged 18 to 29 in good health. Each CDR3 is given with its conserved first and last residue. Fields, in order: J gene, clone size, V gene, D gene, CDR3 protein, CDR3 DNA. D genes are given only for firm matches. Size is omitted from some rows. Given values are once, few, many or a class for expanded clones.

J: TRBJ2-1
size: .
V: TRBV14
D: TRBD2
CDR3: CASSQDRTSGRTKRNEQFF
DNA: TGTGCCAGCAGCCAAGATAGGACTAGCGGGAGAACGAAGAGGAATGAGCAGTTCTTC

J: TRBJ2-4
size: once
V: TRBV2
D: .
CDR3: CASSESSDAKNIQYF
DNA: TGTGCCAGCAGTGAATCTTCCGACGCCAAAAACATTCAGTACTTC

J: TRBJ2-1
size: .
V: TRBV5-1
D: .
CDR3: CASSLGNEQFF
DNA: TGCGCCAGCAGCTTAGGGAATGAGCAGTTCTTC

J: TRBJ2-1
size: .
V: TRBV5-1
D: .
CDR3: CASSRLVDEPNEQFF
DNA: TGCGCCAGCAGCCGCCTAGTCGACGAACCCAATGAGCAGTTCTTC

J: TRBJ2-4
size: .
V: TRBV11-3
D: .
CDR3: CASSWILGVNGNIQYF
DNA: TGTGCCAGCAGCTGGATCCTGGGGGTGAACGGAAACATTCAGTACTTC

J: TRBJ2-7
size: .
V: TRBV7-9
D: .
CDR3: CASSLEGLGSYEQYF
DNA: TGTGCCAGCAGCTTAGAGGGGCTCGGGTCCTACGAGCAGTACTTC

J: TRBJ1-6
size: .
V: TRBV7-2
D: .
CDR3: CASSSTVNSPLHF
DNA: TGTGCCAGCAGCTCGACCGTCAATTCACCCCTCCACTTT

J: TRBJ2-3
size: .
V: TRBV10-3
D: TRBD2
CDR3: CAISDMVRLAGDPDTQYF
DNA: TGTGCCATCAGTGATATGGTTCGACTAGCGGGAGATCCGGATACGCAGTATTTT

J: TRBJ1-6
size: .
V: TRBV7-2
D: TRBD1
CDR3: CASSLRFYSDRNSPLHF
DNA: TGTGCCAGCAGCTTAAGGTTTTACTCGGACAGGAATTCACCCCTCCACTTT

J: TRBJ1-3
size: once
V: TRBV7-9
D: .
CDR3: CASSLGGRSGNTIYF
DNA: TGTGCCAGCAGCTTAGGGGGCCGCTCTGGAAACACCATATATTTT

J: TRBJ1-2
size: .
V: TRBV6-5
D: .
CDR3: CASSYSKGGDGYTF
DNA: TGTGCCAGCAGTTACTCGAAGGGCGGGGATGGCTACACCTTC

J: TRBJ2-1
size: .
V: TRBV19
D: .
CDR3: CASSLRTTQQFF
DNA: TGTGCCAGTAGTCTGCGGACTACCCAGCAGTTCTTC

J: TRBJ1-5
size: .
V: TRBV28
D: .
CDR3: CASSTPWGDSNQPQHF
DNA: TGTGCCAGCAGTACCCCTTGGGGAGATAGCAATCAGCCCCAGCATTTT

J: TRBJ2-7
size: .
V: TRBV5-1
D: TRBD2
CDR3: CASSLEGLAFYEQYF
DNA: TGCGCCAGCAGCTTGGAGGGACTAGCTTTCTACGAGCAGTACTTC

J: TRBJ1-2
size: .
V: TRBV4-2
D: .
CDR3: CASSQDAAGARWYTF
DNA: TGTGCCAGCAGCCAAGACGCCGCAGGGGCCCGTTGGTACACCTTC

J: TRBJ1-5
size: .
V: TRBV15
D: .
CDR3: CATSRDWEVVGNQPQHF
DNA: TGTGCCACCAGCAGAGATTGGGAGGTCGTCGGCAATCAGCCCCAGCATTTT

J: TRBJ2-1
size: .
V: TRBV9
D: .
CDR3: CASSALGDPYNEQFF
DNA: TGTGCCAGCAGCGCCCTTGGCGATCCCTACAATGAGCAGTTCTTC

J: TRBJ2-2
size: .
V: TRBV18
D: TRBD2
CDR3: CASSPRLAGNTGELFF
DNA: TGTGCCAGCTCACCACGGCTAGCGGGGAACACCGGGGAGCTGTTTTTT

J: TRBJ2-7
size: .
V: TRBV9
D: .
CDR3: CASSVGTASYEQYF
DNA: TGTGCCAGCAGCGTAGGGACTGCCTCCTACGAGCAGTACTTC

J: TRBJ2-1
size: .
V: TRBV7-9
D: .
CDR3: CASSLQGVRNEQFF
DNA: TGTGCCAGCAGCCTCCAGGGTGTACGGAATGAGCAGTTCTTC